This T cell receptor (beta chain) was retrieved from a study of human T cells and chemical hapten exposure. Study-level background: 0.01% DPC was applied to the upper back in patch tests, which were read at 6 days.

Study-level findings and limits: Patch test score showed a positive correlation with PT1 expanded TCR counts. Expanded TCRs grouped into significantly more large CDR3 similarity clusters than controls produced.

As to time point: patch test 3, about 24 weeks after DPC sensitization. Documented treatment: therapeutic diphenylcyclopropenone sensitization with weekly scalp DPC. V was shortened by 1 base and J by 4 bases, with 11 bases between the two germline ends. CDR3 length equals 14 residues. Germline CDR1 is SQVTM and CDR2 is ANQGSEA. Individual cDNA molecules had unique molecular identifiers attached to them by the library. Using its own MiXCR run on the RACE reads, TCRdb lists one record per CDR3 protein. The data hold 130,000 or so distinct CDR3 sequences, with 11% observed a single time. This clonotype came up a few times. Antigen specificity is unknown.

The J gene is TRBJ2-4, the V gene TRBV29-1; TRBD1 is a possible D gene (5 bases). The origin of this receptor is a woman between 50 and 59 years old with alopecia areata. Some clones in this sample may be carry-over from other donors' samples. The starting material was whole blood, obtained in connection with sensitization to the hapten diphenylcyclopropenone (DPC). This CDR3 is CSVEAGQGKNIQYF. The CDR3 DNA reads TGCAGCGTTGAAGCCGGCCAGGGTAAAAACATTCAGTACTTC.